This TCR beta chain was retrieved from a study of blood T cell repertoires in COVID-19 (TCRdb year 2020). Regarding the complete study: Samples covering the acute and convalescent phases of COVID-19 were provided by collaborators in the United States, Italy and Spain. Where available, HLA class I and class II types were obtained from metadata supplied by the sample provider rather than from assay-based typing. The repertoires were released in a freely available public database meant as a resource for research on the immune response to SARS-CoV-2. The samples were drawn from two sources: the first 160 participants of the ongoing ImmuneRACE study, and 1,254 subjects contributed by 6 global collaborators. The sample metadata nearly always contained a de-identified subject ID, COVID-19 status, age in years and sex. Deeply sampled blood TCRbeta repertoires from subjects exposed to, actively infected with, or recovered from COVID-19 were included in the dataset. The prospective study material was composed of cDNA or gDNA derived from T cells, B-cell-depleted T cells, or PBMCs.

TCRbeta CDR3 regions were amplified from genomic DNA using the immunoSEQ Assay, a bias-controlled multiplex PCR. From the authors' description of their analysis: Nucleated cell counts per sample were estimated from amplification of reference gene primers within the assay. To quantify the absolute abundance of each unique TCRbeta CDR3 rearrangement, sequence reads were collapsed and filtered. For each sample, productive Simpson clonality was calculated by taking the square root of Simpson's diversity index across productive rearrangements. TCRdb obtained this table from immuneACCESS and retained in-frame rearrangements with V and J assigned. These tables miss some clones; where compared with another copy, unresolved V genes account for less than half of the shortfall, and the remainder is unexplained. V, J and clone size were drawn from that table, and D and trimming were deduced from the DNA. The sample profile shows around 280,000 clones; 87% of them were found once. Roughly 6.3% of the sample belongs to the ten largest clones.

Enrolling through a virtual design, the prospective study's participants ranged in age from roughly 18 to 90 years and lived across 20 to 25 United States geographic areas. To assign participants to cohorts, the prospective study relied on clinical history that participants themselves reported in a screening survey and a study questionnaire. For ImmuneRACE Cohort 3, a participant was defined as recovered based on two consecutive negative NP/OP PCR tests, clearance by a healthcare professional, or resolution of symptoms. Each participant in the prospective study had whole blood, serum and a nasopharyngeal or oropharyngeal swab collected by mobile phlebotomists. Prospective study participants could optionally give additional blood draws and questionnaires over an approximately two-month period. Prospective study blood samples were shipped either frozen or at room temperature before DNA extraction.

This clone appeared once. Its antigen is still unknown. No base quality information exists; no much larger clone differs at one position. Overall study outcomes, separate from this receptor: The quantity of clinical and demographic metadata differed by source and by participant and was supplied without curation.

The sequence was obtained from a woman in her thirties or forties who had recovered from COVID-19. Material: PBMCs or T cells enriched from blood (not recorded which).

The DNA reads TGTGCCAGCAGCTTAATCGTCGGGACTGAAGCTTTCTTT. It specifies CASSLIVGTEAFF. This sequence uses TRBV7-3 and TRBJ1-1, with no reliable assignment of the D segment. The CDR3 sequence holds 13 residues, the cysteine and phenylalanine included. Solely the CDR3 DNA is kept, with 39 bases framed from the first base. V and J are truncated by 1 base and 5 bases respectively, leaving an intervening sequence of 8 bases. CDR1 is given as SGHTA and CDR2 as FQGTGA, both from the germline V gene.